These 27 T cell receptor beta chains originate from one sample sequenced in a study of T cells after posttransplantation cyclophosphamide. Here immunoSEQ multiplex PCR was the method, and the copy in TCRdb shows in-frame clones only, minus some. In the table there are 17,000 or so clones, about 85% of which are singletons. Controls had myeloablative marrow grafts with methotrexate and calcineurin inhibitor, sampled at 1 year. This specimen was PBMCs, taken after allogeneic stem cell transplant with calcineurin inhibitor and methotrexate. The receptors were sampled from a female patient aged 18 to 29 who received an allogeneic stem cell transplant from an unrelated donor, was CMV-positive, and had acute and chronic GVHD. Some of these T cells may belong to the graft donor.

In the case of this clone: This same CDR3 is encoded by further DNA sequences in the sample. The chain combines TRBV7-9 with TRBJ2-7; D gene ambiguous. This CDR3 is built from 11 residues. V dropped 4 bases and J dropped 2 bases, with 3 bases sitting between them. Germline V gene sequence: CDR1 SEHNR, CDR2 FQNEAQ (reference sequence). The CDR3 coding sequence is TGTGCCAGCAGCTCCACCTACGAGCAGTACTTC. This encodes CASSSTYEQYF.

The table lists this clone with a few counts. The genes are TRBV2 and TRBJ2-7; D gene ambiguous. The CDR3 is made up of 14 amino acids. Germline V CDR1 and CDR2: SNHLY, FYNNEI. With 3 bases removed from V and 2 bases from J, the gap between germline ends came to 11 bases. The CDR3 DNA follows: TGTGCCAGCAGTGAGCTACAGTTACCCTACGAGCAGTACTTC. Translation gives CASSELQLPYEQYF.

The CDR3 loop reads CASSQPLADTQYF. CDR3 nucleotides: TGCGCCAGCAGCCAACCCCTTGCAGATACGCAGTATTTT. The genes are TRBV4-1 and TRBJ2-3, with unresolved D. The CDR3 runs to 13 residues. V was pared by 2 bases and J by 4 bases, with 7 bases between. CDR1 MGHRA and CDR2 YSYEKL come from the germline V gene.

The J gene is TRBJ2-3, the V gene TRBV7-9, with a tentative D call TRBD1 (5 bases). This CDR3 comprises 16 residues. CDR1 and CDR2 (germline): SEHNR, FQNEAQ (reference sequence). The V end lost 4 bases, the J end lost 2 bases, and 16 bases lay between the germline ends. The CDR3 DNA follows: TGTGCCAGCAGCTCTCGCGGACATACAGTCACAGATACGCAGTATTTT. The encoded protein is CASSSRGHTVTDTQYF.

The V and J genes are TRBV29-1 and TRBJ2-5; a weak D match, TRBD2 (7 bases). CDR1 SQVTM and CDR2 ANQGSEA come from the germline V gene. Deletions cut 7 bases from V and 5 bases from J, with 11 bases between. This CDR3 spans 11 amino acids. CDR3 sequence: CSGGGGETQYF. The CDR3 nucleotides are TGCAGCGGAGGGGGAGGGGAGACCCAGTACTTC. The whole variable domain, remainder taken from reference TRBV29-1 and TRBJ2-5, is SAVISQKPSRDICQRGTSLTIQCQVDSQVTMMFWYRQQPGQSLTLIATANQGSEATYESGFVIDKFPISRPNLTFSTLTVSNMSPEDSSIYLCSGGGGETQYFGPGTRLLVL.

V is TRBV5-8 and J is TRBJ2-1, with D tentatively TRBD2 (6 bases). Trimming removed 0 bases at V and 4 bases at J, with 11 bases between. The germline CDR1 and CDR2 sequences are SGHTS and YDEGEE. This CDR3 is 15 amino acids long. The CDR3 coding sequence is TGTGCCAGCAGCTTGGATGGGGGGTTGTACAATGAGCAGTTCTTC. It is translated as CASSLDGGLYNEQFF.

The CDR3 sequence: CASNRGGDEQFF. The DNA of the CDR3 is TGTGCCAGTAACCGAGGAGGAGACGAGCAGTTCTTC. This chain links TRBV5-6 with TRBJ2-1; possible D gene TRBD2, 5 bases. This CDR3 region has 12 residues. Deletions cut 8 bases from V and 10 bases from J, with 16 bases between. Germline-derived CDR1 and CDR2 are SGHDT and YYEEEE.

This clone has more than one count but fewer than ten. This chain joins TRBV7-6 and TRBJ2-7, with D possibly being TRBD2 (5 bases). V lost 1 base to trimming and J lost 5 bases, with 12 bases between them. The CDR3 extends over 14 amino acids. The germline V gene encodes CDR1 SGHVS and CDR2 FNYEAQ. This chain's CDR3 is CASSLEVGVDEQYF. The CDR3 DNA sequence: TGTGCCAGCAGCTTAGAGGTCGGGGTTGACGAGCAGTACTTC.

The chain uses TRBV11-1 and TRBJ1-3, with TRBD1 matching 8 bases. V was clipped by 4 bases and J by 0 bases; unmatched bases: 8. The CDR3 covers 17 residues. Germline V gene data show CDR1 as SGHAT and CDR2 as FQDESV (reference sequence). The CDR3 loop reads CASSSWAGTGSGNTIYF. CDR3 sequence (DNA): TGTGCCAGCAGCTCCTGGGCCGGGACAGGCTCTGGAAACACCATATATTTT.

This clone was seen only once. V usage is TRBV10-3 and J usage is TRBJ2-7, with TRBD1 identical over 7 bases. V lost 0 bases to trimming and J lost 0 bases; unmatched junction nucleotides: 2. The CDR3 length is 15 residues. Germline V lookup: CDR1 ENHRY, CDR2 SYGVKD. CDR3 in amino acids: CAISESSGGSYEQYF. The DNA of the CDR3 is TGTGCCATCAGTGAGTCTTCAGGGGGCTCCTACGAGCAGTACTTC.

The CDR3 loop reads CASSDRGQKSYEQYF. The CDR3 DNA follows: TGTGCCAGCAGTGATCGTGGACAGAAGTCCTACGAGCAGTACTTC. The chain uses TRBV2 and TRBJ2-7; TRBD1 is a possible D gene (6 bases). The germline gives CDR1 SNHLY, CDR2 FYNNEI. V was shortened by 3 bases and J by 1 base, with 13 bases between the two germline ends. CDR3 size: 15 residues.

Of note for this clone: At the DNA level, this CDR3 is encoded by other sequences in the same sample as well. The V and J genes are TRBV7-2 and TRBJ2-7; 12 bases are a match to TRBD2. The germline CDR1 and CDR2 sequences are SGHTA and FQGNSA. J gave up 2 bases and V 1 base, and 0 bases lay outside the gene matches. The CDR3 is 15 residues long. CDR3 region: CASSLGLAGAYEQYF. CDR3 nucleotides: TGTGCCAGCAGCTTAGGACTAGCGGGAGCCTACGAGCAGTACTTC.

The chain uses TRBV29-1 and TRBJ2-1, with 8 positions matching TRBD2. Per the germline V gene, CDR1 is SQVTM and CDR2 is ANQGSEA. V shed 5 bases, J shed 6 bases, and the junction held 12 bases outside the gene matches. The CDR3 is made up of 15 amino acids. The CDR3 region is CSVPGLVVESNEQFF. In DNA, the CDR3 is TGCAGCGTTCCGGGACTAGTGGTTGAGAGCAATGAGCAGTTCTTC.

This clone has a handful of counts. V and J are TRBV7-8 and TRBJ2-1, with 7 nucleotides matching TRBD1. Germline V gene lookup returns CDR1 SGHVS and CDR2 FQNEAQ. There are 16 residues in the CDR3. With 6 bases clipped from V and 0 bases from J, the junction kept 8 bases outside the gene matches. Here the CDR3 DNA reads TGTGCCAGCAGAGCCCCAGGGGGTAGCTCCTACAATGAGCAGTTCTTC. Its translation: CASRAPGGSSYNEQFF.

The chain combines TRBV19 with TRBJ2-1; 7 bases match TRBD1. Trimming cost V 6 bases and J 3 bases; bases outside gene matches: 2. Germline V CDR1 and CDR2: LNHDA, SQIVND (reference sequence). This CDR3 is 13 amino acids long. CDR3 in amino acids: CASSRGYYNEQFF. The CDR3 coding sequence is TGTGCCAGTAGCAGGGGGTACTACAATGAGCAGTTCTTC. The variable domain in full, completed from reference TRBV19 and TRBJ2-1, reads DGGITQSPKYLFRKEGQNVTLSCEQNLNHDAMYWYRQDPGQGLRLIYYSQIVNDFQKGDIAEGYSVSREKKESFPLTVTSAQKNPTAFYLCASSRGYYNEQFFGPGTRLTVL.

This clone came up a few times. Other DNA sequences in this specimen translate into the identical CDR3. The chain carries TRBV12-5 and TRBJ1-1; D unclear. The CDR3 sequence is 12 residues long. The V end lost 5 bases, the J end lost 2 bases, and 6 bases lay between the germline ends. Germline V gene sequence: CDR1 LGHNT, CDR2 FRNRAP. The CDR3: CASGRGNTEAFF. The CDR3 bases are TGTGCTAGTGGTCGGGGAAACACTGAAGCTTTCTTT.

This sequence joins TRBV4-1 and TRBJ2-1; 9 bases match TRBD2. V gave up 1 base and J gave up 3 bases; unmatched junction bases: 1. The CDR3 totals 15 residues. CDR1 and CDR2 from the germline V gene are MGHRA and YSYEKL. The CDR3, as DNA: TGCGCCAGCAGCCAAGGACTAGCGGACTACAATGAGCAGTTCTTC. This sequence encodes CASSQGLADYNEQFF.

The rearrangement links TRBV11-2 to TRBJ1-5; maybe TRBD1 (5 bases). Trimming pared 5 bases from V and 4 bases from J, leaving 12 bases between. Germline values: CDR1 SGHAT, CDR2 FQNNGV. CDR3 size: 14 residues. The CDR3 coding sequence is TGTGCCAGCAGCCCAGACAGTCGAAATCAGCCCCAGCATTTT. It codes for CASSPDSRNQPQHF.

CDR3 DNA sequence: TGTGCCAGCAGTGTAGCAAGGGAGGTGGGCTACACCTTC. It yields the protein CASSVAREVGYTF. V is TRBV6-1 and J is TRBJ1-2; D remains unclear. Germline CDR1 and CDR2: MNHNS and SASEGT. The length of the CDR3 is 13 residues. Trimming stripped 4 bases from V and 8 bases from J, with 14 bases between.

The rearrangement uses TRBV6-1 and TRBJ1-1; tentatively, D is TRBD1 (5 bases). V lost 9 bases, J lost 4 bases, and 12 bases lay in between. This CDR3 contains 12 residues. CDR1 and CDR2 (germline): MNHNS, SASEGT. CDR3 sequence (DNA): TGTGCCAGTGGGGGGGGGACCACTGAAGCTTTCTTT. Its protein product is CASGGGTTEAFF.

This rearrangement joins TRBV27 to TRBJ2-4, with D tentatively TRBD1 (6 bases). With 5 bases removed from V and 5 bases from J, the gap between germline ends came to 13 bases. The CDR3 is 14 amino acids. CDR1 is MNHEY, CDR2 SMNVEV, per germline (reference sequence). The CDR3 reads CASSPTRQENIQYF. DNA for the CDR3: TGTGCCAGCAGTCCGACGAGACAGGAAAACATTCAGTACTTC.

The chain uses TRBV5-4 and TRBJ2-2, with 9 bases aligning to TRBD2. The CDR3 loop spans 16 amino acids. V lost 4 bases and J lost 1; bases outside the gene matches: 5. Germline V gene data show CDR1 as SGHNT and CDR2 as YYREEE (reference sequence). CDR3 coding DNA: TGTGCCAGCAGCCCAGGACTAGCGAGGAACACCGGGGAGCTGTTTTTT. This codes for CASSPGLARNTGELFF.

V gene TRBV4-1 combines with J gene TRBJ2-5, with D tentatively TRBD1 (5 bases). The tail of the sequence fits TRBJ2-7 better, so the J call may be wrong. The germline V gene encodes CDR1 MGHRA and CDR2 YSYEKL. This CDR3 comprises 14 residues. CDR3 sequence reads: CASSQVKGEYEQYF. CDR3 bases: TGCGCCAGCAGCCAAGTTAAAGGGGAATACGAGCAGTACTTC.

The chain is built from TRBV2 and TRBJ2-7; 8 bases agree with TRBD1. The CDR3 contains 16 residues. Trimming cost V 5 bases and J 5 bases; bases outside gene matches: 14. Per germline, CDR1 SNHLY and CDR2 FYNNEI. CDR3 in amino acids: CASSHNRDRTLDEQYF. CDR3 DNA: TGTGCCAGCAGTCATAACCGGGACAGGACTTTGGACGAGCAGTACTTC.

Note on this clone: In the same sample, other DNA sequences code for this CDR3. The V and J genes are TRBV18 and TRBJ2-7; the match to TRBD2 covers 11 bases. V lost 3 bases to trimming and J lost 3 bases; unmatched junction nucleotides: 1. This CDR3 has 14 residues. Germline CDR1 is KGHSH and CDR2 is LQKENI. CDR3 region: CASSPGTSGYEQYF. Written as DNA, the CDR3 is TGTGCCAGCTCACCGGGGACTAGCGGCTACGAGCAGTACTTC.

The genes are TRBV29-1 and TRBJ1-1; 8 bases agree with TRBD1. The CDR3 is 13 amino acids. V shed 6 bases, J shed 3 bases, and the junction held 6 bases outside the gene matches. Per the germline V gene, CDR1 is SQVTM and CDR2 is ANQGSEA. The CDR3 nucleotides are TGCAGCGTAAGGGACAGGATGGACACTGAAGCTTTCTTT. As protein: CSVRDRMDTEAFF.

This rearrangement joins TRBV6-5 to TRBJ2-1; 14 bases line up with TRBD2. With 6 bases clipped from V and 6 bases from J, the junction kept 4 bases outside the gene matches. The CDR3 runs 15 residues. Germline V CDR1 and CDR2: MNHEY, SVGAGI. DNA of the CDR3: TGTGCCAGCAGACCAGGACTAGCGGGAGGCAATGAGCAGTTCTTC. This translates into CASRPGLAGGNEQFF.